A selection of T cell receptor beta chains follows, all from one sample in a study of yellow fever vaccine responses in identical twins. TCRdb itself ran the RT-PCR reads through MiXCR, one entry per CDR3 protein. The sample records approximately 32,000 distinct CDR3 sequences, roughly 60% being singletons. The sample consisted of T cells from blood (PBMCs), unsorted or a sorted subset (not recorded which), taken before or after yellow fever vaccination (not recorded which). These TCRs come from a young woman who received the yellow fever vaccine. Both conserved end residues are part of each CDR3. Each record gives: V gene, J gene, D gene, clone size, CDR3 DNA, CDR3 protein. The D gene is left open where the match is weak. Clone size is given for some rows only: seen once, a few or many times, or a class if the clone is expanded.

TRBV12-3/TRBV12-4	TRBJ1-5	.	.	TGTGCCAGCACCCGAGTCTTGCCTTCCGGCAGCAATCAGCCCCAGCATTTT	CASTRVLPSGSNQPQHF
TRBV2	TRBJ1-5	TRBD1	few	TGTGCCAGCAGTGAAATGACAGGGGGTTATCAGCCCCAGCATTTT	CASSEMTGGYQPQHF
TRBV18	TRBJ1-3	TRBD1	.	TGTGCCAGCTCAACAGGGGCAGCCGGAAACACCATATATTTT	CASSTGAAGNTIYF
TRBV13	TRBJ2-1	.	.	TGTGCCAGCATGGATCCAACCTACAATGAGCAGTTCTTC	CASMDPTYNEQFF
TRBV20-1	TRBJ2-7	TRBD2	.	TGCAGTGCTAGAGATAAGGGACTAGCGGGGTACGAGCAGTACTTC	CSARDKGLAGYEQYF
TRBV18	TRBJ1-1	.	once	TGTGCCAGCTCACCCAGGGAAGTGAACACTGAAGCTTTCTTT	CASSPREVNTEAFF
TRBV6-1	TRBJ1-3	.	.	TGTGCCAGCAGTGACCCGACCGGCTCTGGAAACACCATATATTTT	CASSDPTGSGNTIYF
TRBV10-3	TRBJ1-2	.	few	TGTGCCACCCCGCCCCACGGGGCTAACTATGGCTACACCTTC	CATPPHGANYGYTF
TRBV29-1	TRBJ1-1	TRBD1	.	TGCAGCGTCCCAGCAGGGGGGAACACTGAAGCTTTCTTT	CSVPAGGNTEAFF
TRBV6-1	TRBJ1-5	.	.	TGTGCCAGCGAAAGTACAGGGAAAGGGCAGCCCCAGCATTTT	CASESTGKGQPQHF
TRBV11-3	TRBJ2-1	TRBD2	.	TGTGCCAGCAGCGCAACTAGCGGCGCCTACAATGAGCAGTTCTTC	CASSATSGAYNEQFF
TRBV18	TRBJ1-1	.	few	TGTGCCAGCTCTCCTGGGTCGAACACTGAAGCTTTCTTT	CASSPGSNTEAFF
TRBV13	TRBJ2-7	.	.	TGTGCCAGCAGCCCACCGGTCTACGAGCAGTACTTC	CASSPPVYEQYF
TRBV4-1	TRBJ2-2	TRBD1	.	TGCGCCAGCAGCCAACCCTGGACAGGCGCCGGGGAGCTGTTTTTT	CASSQPWTGAGELFF
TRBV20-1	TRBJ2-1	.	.	TGCAGTGCCGACGGGACCCCCAATGAGCAGTTCTTC	CSADGTPNEQFF
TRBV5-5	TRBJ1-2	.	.	TGTGCCAGCAGCTTGGGAGGGGGGGCGCAGGATGGCTACACCTTC	CASSLGGGAQDGYTF
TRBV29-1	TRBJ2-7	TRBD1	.	TGCAGCGTAATTGAGGACAGGGGGCGCTACGAGCAGTACTTC	CSVIEDRGRYEQYF
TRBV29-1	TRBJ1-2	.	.	TGCAGCGCCTTGGACACCCGTGGCTACACCTTC	CSALDTRGYTF
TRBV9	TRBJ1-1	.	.	TGTGCCAGCAGCGTTATCACTGAAGCTTTCTTT	CASSVITEAFF
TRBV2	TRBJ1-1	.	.	TGTGCCAGCAGCGACGGGGCCACGAACACTGAAGCTTTCTTT	CASSDGATNTEAFF
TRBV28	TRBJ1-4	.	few	TGTGCCAGCACCAACCCGGACAGTCCGAGAAAACTGTTTTTT	CASTNPDSPRKLFF
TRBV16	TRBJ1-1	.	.	TGTGCCAGCAGCCAACCCCCGCCGAATGAAGCTTTCTTT	CASSQPPPNEAFF
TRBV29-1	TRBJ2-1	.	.	TGCAGCGTTGTAGGCTTTCGCAACTCCTACAATGAGCAGTTCTTC	CSVVGFRNSYNEQFF
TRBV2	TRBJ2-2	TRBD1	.	TGTGCCAGCAGTGGACAGGGGTCCGGGGAGCTGTTTTTT	CASSGQGSGELFF
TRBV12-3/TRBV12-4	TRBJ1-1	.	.	TGTGCCAGCAGTCGAGGGAACACTGAAGCTTTCTTT	CASSRGNTEAFF